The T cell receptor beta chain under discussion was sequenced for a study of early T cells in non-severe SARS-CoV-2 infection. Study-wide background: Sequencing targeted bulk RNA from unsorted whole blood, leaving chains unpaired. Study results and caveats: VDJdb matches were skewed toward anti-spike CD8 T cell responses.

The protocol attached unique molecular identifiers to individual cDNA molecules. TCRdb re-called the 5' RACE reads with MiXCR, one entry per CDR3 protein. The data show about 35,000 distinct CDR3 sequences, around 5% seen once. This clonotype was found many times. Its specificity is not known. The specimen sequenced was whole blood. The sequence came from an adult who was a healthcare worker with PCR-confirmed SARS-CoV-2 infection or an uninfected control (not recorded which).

The CDR3 here is CSASEGGRTEAFF. The CDR3 region has the DNA TGCAGCGCCTCGGAGGGGGGAAGGACTGAAGCTTTCTTT. The chain couples TRBV29-1 to TRBJ1-1; maybe TRBD1 (6 bases). Trimming stripped 7 bases from V and 5 bases from J, with 17 bases between. This CDR3 is built from 13 residues. Germline CDR1 SQVTM, CDR2 ANQGSEA.